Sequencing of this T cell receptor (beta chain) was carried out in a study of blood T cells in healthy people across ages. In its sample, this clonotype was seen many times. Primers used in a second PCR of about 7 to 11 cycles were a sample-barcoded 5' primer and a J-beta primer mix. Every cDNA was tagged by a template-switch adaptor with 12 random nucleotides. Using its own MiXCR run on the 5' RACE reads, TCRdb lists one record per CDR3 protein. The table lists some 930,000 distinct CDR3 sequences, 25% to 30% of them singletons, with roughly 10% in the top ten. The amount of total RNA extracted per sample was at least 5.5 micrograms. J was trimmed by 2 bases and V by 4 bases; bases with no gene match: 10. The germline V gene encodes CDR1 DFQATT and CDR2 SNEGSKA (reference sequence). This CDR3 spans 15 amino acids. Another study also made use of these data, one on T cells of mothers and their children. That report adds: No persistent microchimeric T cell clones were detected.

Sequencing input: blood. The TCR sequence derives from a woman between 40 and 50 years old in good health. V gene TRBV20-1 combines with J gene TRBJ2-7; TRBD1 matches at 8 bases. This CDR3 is CSAKAGDRGPYEQYF. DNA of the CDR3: TGCAGTGCTAAGGCCGGTGACAGGGGACCCTACGAGCAGTACTTC.